The 18 T cell receptor beta chains below all came from one sample that was sequenced in a study of identical twins. A single record per CDR3 protein comes from TCRdb applying MiXCR to the 5' RACE reads. Of about 810,000 distinct CDR3 sequences listed, 9% to 15% are singletons. The sample was also reused in another study, on yellow fever vaccine responses in identical twins.

The material sequenced was PBMCs. The receptors were sampled from a woman aged 18 to 35 in good health.

This clonotype was seen a few times. The chain joins TRBV4-2 to TRBJ2-7, with 8 bases identical to TRBD2. The V gene end was trimmed by 0 bases and the J gene end by 1 base; junction bases not matched to a gene: 2. The germline V gene encodes CDR1 LGHNA and CDR2 YNFKEQ. CDR3 size: 15 residues. CDR3 coding DNA: TGTGCCAGCAGCCAAGAAGAGCGGGAGTCCTACGAGCAGTACTTC. It encodes CASSQEERESYEQYF.

The V and J genes are TRBV4-1 and TRBJ2-7, with TRBD2 matching over 11 bases. J gave up 2 bases and V 0 bases, and 3 bases lay outside the gene matches. This CDR3 has 16 amino acids. Germline V gene sequence: CDR1 MGHRA, CDR2 YSYEKL. The CDR3 sequence: CASSQELAGEAYEQYF. Written as DNA, the CDR3 is TGCGCCAGCAGCCAAGAACTAGCGGGAGAAGCCTACGAGCAGTACTTC.

V and J are TRBV7-2 and TRBJ2-7, with TRBD2 matching over 10 bases. The V segment lost 0 bases and the J segment 5 bases; nucleotides outside the gene matches: 10. The CDR3 spans 17 residues. Per the germline V gene, CDR1 is SGHTA and CDR2 is FQGNSA. CDR3 DNA sequence: TGTGCCAGCAGCTTAGCCCTATCTAGCGGGAGAGGCCACGAGCAGTACTTC. Protein: CASSLALSSGRGHEQYF.

In its sample, this clonotype was seen a few times. The V and J genes are TRBV15 and TRBJ2-3; possibly TRBD1 for D (6 bases). The ends were cut back, 1 base at V and 2 bases at J, with 16 bases in the middle. Germline CDR1 reads LNHNV; CDR2 reads YYDKDF (reference sequence). This CDR3 region has 17 residues. The CDR3 is CATSRVRTARITDTQYF. CDR3 coding DNA: TGTGCCACCAGCAGAGTTCGGACAGCCAGAATCACAGATACGCAGTATTTT.

The sample holds many counts of this clonotype. The chain recombines TRBV5-1 with TRBJ2-7; 7 bases match TRBD2. CDR3 length: 17 amino acids. Trimming at V came to 6 bases and at J to 4 bases, leaving 19 bases not matched to a gene. Germline CDR1 SGHRS, CDR2 YFSETQ. CDR3 region: CASIRGGSGRSRYEQYF. The CDR3 nucleotides are TGCGCCAGCATACGCGGGGGTAGCGGCAGATCTCGGTACGAGCAGTACTTC.

This CDR3 is CASSMPLAGTYEQYF. The DNA for the CDR3 is TGTGCCAGTAGTATGCCGCTAGCGGGAACCTACGAGCAGTACTTC. This rearrangement joins TRBV19 to TRBJ2-7, with 9 bases lining up with TRBD2. V shed 3 bases, J shed 2 bases, and the junction held 5 bases outside the gene matches. The CDR3 loop spans 15 amino acids. Germline V lookup: CDR1 LNHDA, CDR2 SQIVND (reference sequence).

Remarks on this clonotype: Possible read error: a much larger clone is one base away. This chain connects TRBV20-1 to TRBJ1-4; D may be TRBD1 (6 bases). The CDR3 loop spans 13 amino acids. Germline V gene lookup returns CDR1 DFQATT and CDR2 SNEGSKA (reference sequence). V lost 6 bases to trimming and J lost 8 bases, with 16 bases between them. The CDR3 DNA sequence: TGCAGTGCCGTGGACAGAGGAGGCGAAAAACTGTTTTTT. It yields the protein CSAVDRGGEKLFF.

V and J are TRBV10-3 and TRBJ2-1, with 9 bases matching TRBD1. CDR1 ENHRY and CDR2 SYGVKD come from the germline V gene. The CDR3 length is 15 residues. V shed 6 bases and J 0 bases; nucleotides not matched to a gene: 3. The CDR3 loop reads CAIRSQGASYNEQFF. The CDR3 DNA reads TGTGCCATCAGGTCACAGGGGGCCTCCTACAATGAGCAGTTCTTC.

V and J are TRBV3-1 and TRBJ2-5, with no clear D. This CDR3 has 15 amino acids. Trimming took 2 bases from V and 1 from J, leaving 11 bases between them. Germline loops: CDR1 LGHDT, CDR2 YNNKEL (reference sequence). Here the CDR3 reads CASSQSQHIQETQYF. The CDR3 nucleotides are TGTGCCAGCAGCCAATCTCAACACATCCAAGAGACCCAGTACTTC.

V gene TRBV7-8 combines with J gene TRBJ1-4, with 8 bases aligning to TRBD1. Unmatched junction bases numbered 3, after V lost 1 base and J lost 5 bases. Germline V CDR1 and CDR2: SGHVS, FQNEAQ. This CDR3 is built from 15 residues. The CDR3 bases are TGTGCCAGCAGCTTAGGGACAGGGAAGAATGAAAAACTGTTTTTT. It is translated as CASSLGTGKNEKLFF.

The chain uses TRBV5-4 and TRBJ1-1, with D perhaps matching TRBD1 (6 bases). The CDR3 consists of 14 residues. Trimming took off 4 bases at V and 4 bases at J, with 14 bases between the two ends. Germline values: CDR1 SGHNT, CDR2 YYREEE (reference sequence). This chain's CDR3 is CASSPGWGATEAFF. In nucleotides, the CDR3 is TGTGCCAGCAGCCCCGGGTGGGGGGCCACTGAAGCTTTCTTT.

The chain employs TRBV20-1 and TRBJ2-3, with TRBD2 identical over 10 bases. The length of the CDR3 is 15 residues. Trimming cost V 0 bases and J 4 bases; bases outside gene matches: 4. Germline-derived CDR1 and CDR2 are DFQATT and SNEGSKA (reference sequence). The CDR3 coding sequence is TGCAGTGCTAGAGATGGAACTAGCGGGGCAGATACGCAGTATTTT. This translates into CSARDGTSGADTQYF.

This clonotype occurred many times. V gene TRBV29-1 combines with J gene TRBJ2-5; no definite D call. From germline, CDR1 is SQVTM and CDR2 ANQGSEA. CDR3 length: 12 residues. With 4 bases removed from V and 1 base from J, the gap between germline ends came to 7 bases. CDR3 in amino acids: CSVAGSQETQYF. The CDR3 bases are TGCAGCGTTGCTGGCAGCCAAGAGACCCAGTACTTC.

This clonotype was seen at least ten times. The genes are TRBV6-5 and TRBJ1-2, with 7 nucleotides matching TRBD1. J was trimmed by 8 bases and V by 2 bases; bases with no gene match: 11. In germline, CDR1 is MNHEY, CDR2 SVGAGI. The CDR3 runs to 15 residues. The CDR3 here is CASSYMGQRSAGYTF. The CDR3 DNA is TGTGCCAGCAGTTACATGGGACAGCGATCGGCCGGCTACACCTTC.

In its sample, this clonotype was seen a few times. The V gene is TRBV5-1, the J gene TRBJ2-1; either TRBD1 or TRBD2 may supply D (7 bases each). The CDR3 covers 15 residues. Germline lookup yields CDR1 SGHRS and CDR2 YFSETQ. V lost 4 bases and J 5 bases, leaving 16 bases between the germline ends. CDR3 in amino acids: CASSPYRGLNNEQFF. The CDR3 DNA reads TGCGCCAGCAGCCCGTACAGGGGACTAAACAATGAGCAGTTCTTC.

This clonotype was found many times. The chain links TRBV28 to TRBJ2-3; perhaps TRBD1 as D (6 bases). The CDR3 loop spans 15 amino acids. From germline, CDR1 is MDHEN and CDR2 SYDVKM. Trimming left V 1 base short and J 0 bases short, with 8 bases between. The chain's CDR3 is CASSLFGQSTDTQYF. CDR3 nucleotides: TGTGCCAGCAGTTTATTTGGACAGAGCACAGATACGCAGTATTTT.

This clonotype was found a few times. The rearrangement joins TRBV29-1 to TRBJ2-1; D unresolved. With 0 bases removed from V and 6 bases from J, the gap between germline ends came to 6 bases. Germline assignment: CDR1 SQVTM and CDR2 ANQGSEA. CDR3 length: 12 amino acids. The CDR3 loop reads CSVEDSGNEQFF. The CDR3 coding sequence is TGCAGCGTTGAAGATTCAGGCAATGAGCAGTTCTTC.

This clonotype was recorded many times. The chain is built from TRBV7-2 and TRBJ2-5; a possible D gene is TRBD2 (6 bases). Trimming stripped 5 bases from V and 2 bases from J, with 12 bases between. CDR3 length: 14 residues. Germline V CDR1 and CDR2: SGHTA, FQGNSA. The CDR3 reads CASSPGLKQETQYF. CDR3 DNA sequence: TGTGCCAGCAGCCCGGGACTCAAACAAGAGACCCAGTACTTC.